This T cell receptor (beta chain) was observed in a study of T cell responses to AZD1222 COVID-19 vaccine. About the study: Pooling of second doses given at about 4 or about 12 weeks was done.

General observations from the study: Spike-specific TCRs gained breadth and depth after people received two AZD1222 doses.

This clone was observed a handful of times. Antigen: not known. Assay: immunoSEQ multiplex PCR; the TCRdb copy retains only in-frame clones and omits some. The sample yields more than 50,000 clones, around 92% seen once. The V and J ends lost 0 bases and 0 bases respectively, with 12 bases between them. Germline assignment: CDR1 SGHAT and CDR2 FQNNGV. This CDR3 region has 16 residues. The sequence derives from an adult in good health. The rearrangement uses TRBV11-2 and TRBJ2-7; tentatively, D is TRBD2 (5 bases). The material sequenced was peripheral blood, taken on day 0 of AZD1222 vaccination. The CDR3 DNA follows: TGTGCCAGCAGCTTAGACGGGGTTCCCCCCTCCTACGAGCAGTACTTC. This sequence encodes CASSLDGVPPSYEQYF.